The T cell receptor (beta chain) described here comes from a study of control samples from healthy donors and cancer patients. This CDR3 region has 15 residues. V shed 2 bases and J 2 bases; nucleotides not matched to a gene: 3. Germline V lookup: CDR1 SQVTM, CDR2 ANQGSEA. The table came from immunoSEQ multiplex PCR; TCRdb's copy has only in-frame clones and leaves some out. The repertoire includes around 130,000 clones, approximately 91% of them detected once, and about 3.4% sits in the top ten. This clone was counted at least ten times. The clonotype was recovered from a man aged 50-60 years in good health. Sample: blood. J is TRBJ2-7 and V is TRBV29-1, with TRBD2 matching 13 bases. CDR3 sequence: CSVEHTSGGAYEQYF. The DNA for the CDR3 is TGCAGCGTTGAACACACTAGCGGGGGGGCCTACGAGCAGTACTTC.